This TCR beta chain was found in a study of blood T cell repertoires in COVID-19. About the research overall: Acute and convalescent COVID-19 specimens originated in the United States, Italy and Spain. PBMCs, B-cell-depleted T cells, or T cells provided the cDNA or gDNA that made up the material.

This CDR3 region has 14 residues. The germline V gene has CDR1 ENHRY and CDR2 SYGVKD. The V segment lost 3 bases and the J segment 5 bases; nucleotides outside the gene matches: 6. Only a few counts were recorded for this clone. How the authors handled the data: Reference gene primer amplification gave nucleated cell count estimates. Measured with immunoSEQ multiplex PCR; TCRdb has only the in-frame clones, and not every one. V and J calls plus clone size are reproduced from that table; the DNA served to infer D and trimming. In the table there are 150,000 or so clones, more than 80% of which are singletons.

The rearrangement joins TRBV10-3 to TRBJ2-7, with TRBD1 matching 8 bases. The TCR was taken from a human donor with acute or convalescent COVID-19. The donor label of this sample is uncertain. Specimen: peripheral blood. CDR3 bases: TGTGCCATCAGTGACGAGACAGGGGTCCACGAGCAGTACTTC. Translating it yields CAISDETGVHEQYF.